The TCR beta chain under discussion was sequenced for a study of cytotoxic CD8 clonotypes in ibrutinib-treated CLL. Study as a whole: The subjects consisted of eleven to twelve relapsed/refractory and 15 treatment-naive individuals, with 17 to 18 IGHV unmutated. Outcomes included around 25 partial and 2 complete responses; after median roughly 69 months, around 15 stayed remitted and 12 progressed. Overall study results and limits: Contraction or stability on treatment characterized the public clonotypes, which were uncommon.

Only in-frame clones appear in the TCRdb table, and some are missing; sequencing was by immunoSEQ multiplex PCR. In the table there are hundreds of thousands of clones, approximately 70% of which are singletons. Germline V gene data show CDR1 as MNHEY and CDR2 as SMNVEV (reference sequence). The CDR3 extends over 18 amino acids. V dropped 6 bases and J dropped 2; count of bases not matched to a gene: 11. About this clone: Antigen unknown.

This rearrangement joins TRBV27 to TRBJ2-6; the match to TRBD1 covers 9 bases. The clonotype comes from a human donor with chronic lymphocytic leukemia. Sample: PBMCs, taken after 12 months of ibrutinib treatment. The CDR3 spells CASRPQGALRTGANVLTF. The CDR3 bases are TGTGCCAGCAGGCCACAGGGGGCGCTACGTACTGGGGCCAACGTCCTGACTTTC.